This T cell receptor beta chain is drawn from a study of metastatic and nonmetastatic thyroid tumors (TCRdb year 2020). For the wider study: Repertoires from peripheral blood and from tumor or nodule tissue samples of malignant and benign thyroid patients were compared. What the research found in general, with its limitations: In both blood and tumor samples, malignant tumors were reported to have significantly higher TCR beta diversity than benign nodules.

No patient had received any treatment before thyroid surgery. Using T-cell receptor beta sequencing, the study looked back at clinical samples from patients collected from the early 2010s to the late 2010s. The library came from PCR. For sequencing, an Illumina HiSeq 4000 was employed. High-throughput sequencing was used to profile the CDR3 region of the TCR beta-chain in every patient. In the authors' own workflow: Drawing on CDR3 differences between clinicopathological groups, the researchers built a classifier meant to tell apart patients with distant-metastatic papillary thyroid cancer. The Shannon index was used to measure repertoire diversity, and the Morisita-Horn index was used to measure how similar tumor and blood repertoires were. TCRdb trimmed the raw reads at Q25, called clones with MiXCR and kept productive beta chains. The V and J calls here are based on TCRdb, not the publication. This sample lists tens of thousands of clones; around an eighth were detected once. The ten biggest clones cover 17% of the sample.

Including the terminal cysteine and phenylalanine, the CDR3 comprises 14 residues. This entry keeps only the CDR3 DNA: 42 bases, framed from base 1. The germline V gene yields MNHEY for CDR1 and SVGEGT for CDR2. V is reduced by 7 bases and J by 6 bases, leaving a spacing of 15 bases between them. This clone was recorded many times. The specificity of this receptor is unknown. Qualities for individual bases were not recorded, and no much larger clone is one base off. The chain uses TRBV6-2 or TRBV6-3 and TRBJ2-2; the D segment could be TRBD1, given 7 matching bases. The receptor's source is a female donor with papillary thyroid cancer or a benign thyroid nodule (not recorded which). Some clones in this sample may be carry-over from other donors' samples. The sample taken for sequencing was blood. The CDR3 protein: CASTQGGPAGELFF. Read as DNA, the sequence is TGTGCCAGCACCCAGGGGGGCCCCGCCGGGGAGCTGTTTTTT.